This T cell receptor (beta chain) was recorded in a study of neurological immune-mediated disorders. Germline V gives CDR1 SGHDT, CDR2 YYEEEE. The CDR3 runs to 14 residues. The V gene lost 4 bases and the J gene lost 1 base, with 11 bases spanning the gap. This clonotype was seen only a few times. TCRdb redid the calling of the 5' RACE reads with MiXCR, one entry per CDR3 protein. Among approximately 60,000 distinct CDR3 sequences listed, over 4% were seen once. The receptor comes from a man aged 45-65 years with multiple sclerosis. The source material was PBMCs. The chain uses TRBV5-6 and TRBJ1-1; no reliable D call. CDR3: CASSLRGWNTEAFF. CDR3 DNA: TGTGCCAGCAGCCTTCGAGGGTGGAACACTGAAGCTTTCTTT.